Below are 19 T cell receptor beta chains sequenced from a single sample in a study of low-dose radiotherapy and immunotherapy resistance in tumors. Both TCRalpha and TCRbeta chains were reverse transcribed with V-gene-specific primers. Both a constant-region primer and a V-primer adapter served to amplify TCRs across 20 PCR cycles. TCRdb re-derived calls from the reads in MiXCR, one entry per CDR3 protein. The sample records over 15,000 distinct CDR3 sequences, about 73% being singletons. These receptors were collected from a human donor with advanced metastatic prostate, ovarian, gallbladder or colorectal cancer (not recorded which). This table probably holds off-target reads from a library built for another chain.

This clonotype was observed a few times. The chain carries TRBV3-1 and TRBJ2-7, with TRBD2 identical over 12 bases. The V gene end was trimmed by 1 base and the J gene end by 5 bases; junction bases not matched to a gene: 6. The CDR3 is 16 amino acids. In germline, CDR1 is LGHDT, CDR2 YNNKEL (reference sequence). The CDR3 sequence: CASSQVTSGGFNEQYF. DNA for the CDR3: TGTGCCAGCAGCCAAGTAACTAGCGGGGGGTTTAACGAGCAGTACTTC.

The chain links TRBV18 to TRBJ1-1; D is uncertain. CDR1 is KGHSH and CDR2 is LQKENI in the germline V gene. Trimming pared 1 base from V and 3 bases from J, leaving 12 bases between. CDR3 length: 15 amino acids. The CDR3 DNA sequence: TGTGCCAGCTCACCACGGAGGTCGCGGGACACTGAAGCTTTCTTT. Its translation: CASSPRRSRDTEAFF.

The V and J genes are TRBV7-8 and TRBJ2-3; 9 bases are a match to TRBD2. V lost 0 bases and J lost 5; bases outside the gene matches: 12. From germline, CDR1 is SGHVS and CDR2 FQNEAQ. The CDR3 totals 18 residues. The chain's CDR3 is CASSLARRLAGTKDTQYF. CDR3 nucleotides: TGTGCCAGCAGCTTAGCGCGACGGCTAGCGGGAACAAAAGATACGCAGTATTTT.

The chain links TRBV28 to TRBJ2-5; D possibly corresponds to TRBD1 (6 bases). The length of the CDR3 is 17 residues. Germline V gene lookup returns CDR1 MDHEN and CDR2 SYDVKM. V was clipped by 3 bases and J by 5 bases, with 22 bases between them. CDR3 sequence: CASSFSMESGDAETQYF. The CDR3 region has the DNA TGTGCCAGCAGTTTTTCGATGGAGTCAGGGGATGCCGAGACCCAGTACTTC.

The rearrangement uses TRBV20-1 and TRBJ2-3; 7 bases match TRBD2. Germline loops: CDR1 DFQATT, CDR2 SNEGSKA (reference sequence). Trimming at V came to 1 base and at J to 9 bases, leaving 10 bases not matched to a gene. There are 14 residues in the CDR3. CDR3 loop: CSARGGGRTPTQYF. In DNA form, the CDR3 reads TGCAGTGCTAGAGGGGGCGGGAGAACCCCAACGCAGTATTTT.

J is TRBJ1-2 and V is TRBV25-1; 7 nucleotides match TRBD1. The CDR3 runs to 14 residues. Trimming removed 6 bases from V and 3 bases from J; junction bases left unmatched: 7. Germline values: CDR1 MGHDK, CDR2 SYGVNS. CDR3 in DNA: TGTGCCAGCAGCGCTCAGGGGGTTTACTATGGCTACACCTTC. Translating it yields CASSAQGVYYGYTF.

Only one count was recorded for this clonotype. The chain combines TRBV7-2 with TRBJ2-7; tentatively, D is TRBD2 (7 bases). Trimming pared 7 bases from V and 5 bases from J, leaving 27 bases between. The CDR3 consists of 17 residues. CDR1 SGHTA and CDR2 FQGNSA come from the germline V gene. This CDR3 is CASKLRGSGGPLHEQYF. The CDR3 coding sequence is TGTGCCAGCAAGTTAAGGGGGTCGGGGGGCCCTCTCCACGAGCAGTACTTC.

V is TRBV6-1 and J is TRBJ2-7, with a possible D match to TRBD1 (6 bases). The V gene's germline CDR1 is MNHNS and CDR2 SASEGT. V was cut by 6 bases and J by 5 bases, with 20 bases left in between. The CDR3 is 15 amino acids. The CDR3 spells CASRDPPQGRHEQYF. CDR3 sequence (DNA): TGTGCCAGCAGAGACCCCCCGCAGGGGAGACACGAGCAGTACTTC.

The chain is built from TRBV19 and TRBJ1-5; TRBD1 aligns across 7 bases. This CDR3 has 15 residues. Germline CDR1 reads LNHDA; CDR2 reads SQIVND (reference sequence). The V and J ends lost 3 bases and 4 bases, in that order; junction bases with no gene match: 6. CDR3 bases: TGTGCCAGTAGTATTGGCGGGACAGTAAATCAGCCCCAGCATTTT. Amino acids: CASSIGGTVNQPQHF. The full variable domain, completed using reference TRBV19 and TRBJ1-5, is DGGITQSPKYLFRKEGQNVTLSCEQNLNHDAMYWYRQDPGQGLRLIYYSQIVNDFQKGDIAEGYSVSREKKESFPLTVTSAQKNPTAFYLCASSIGGTVNQPQHFGDGTRLSIL.

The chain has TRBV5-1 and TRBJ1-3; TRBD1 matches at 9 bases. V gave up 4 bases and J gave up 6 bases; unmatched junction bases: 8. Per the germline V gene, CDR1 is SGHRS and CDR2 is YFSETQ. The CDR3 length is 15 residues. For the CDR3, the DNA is TGCGCCAGCAGCCCACGGACAGGGGCTCAAAACACCATATATTTT. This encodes CASSPRTGAQNTIYF.

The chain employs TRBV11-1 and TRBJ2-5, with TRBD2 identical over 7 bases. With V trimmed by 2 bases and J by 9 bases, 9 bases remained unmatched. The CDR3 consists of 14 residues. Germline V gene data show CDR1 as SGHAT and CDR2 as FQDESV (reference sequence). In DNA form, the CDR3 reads TGTGCCAGCAGCTTATCACTAGCGTGGACGTCCCAGTACTTC. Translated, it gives CASSLSLAWTSQYF.

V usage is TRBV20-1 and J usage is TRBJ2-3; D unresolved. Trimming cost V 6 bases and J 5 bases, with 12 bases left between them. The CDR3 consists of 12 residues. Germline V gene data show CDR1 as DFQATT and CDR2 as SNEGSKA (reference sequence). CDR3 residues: CSARARIDTQYF. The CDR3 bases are TGCAGTGCCCGGGCTAGGATAGATACGCAGTATTTT.

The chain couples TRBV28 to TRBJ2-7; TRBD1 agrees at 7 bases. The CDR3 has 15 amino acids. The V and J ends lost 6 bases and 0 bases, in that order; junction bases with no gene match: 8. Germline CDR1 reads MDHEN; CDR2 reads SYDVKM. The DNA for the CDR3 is TGTGCCAGCAGAGGAAAGGACAGGAGCTCCTACGAGCAGTACTTC. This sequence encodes CASRGKDRSSYEQYF.

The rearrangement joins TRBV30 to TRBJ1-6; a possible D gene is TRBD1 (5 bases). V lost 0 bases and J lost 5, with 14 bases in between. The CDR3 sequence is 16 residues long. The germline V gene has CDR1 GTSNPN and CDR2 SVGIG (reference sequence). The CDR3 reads CAWSVGVQSDNSPLHF. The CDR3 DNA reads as TGTGCCTGGAGTGTAGGGGTACAGTCGGATAATTCACCCCTCCACTTT.

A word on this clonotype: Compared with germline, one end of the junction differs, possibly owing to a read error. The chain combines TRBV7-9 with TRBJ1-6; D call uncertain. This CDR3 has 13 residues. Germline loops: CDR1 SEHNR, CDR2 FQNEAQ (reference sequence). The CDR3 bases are TGTGCTTACCTCAACACCAATGCAGGCAAATCAACCTTT. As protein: CAYLNTNAGKSTF.

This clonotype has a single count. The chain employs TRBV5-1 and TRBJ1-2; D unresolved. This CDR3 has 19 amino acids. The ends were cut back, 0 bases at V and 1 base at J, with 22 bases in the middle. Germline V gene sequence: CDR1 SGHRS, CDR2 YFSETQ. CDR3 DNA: TGCGCCAGCAGCTTGGCCGAGGGTAGAGGTGCGGTGCATAACTATGGCTACACCTTC. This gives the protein CASSLAEGRGAVHNYGYTF. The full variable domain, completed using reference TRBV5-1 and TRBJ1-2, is KAGVTQTPRYLIKTRGQQVTLSCSPISGHRSVSWYQQTPGQGLQFLFEYFSETQRNKGNFPGRFSGRQFSNSRSEMNVSTLELGDSALYLCASSLAEGRGAVHNYGYTFGSGTRLTVV.

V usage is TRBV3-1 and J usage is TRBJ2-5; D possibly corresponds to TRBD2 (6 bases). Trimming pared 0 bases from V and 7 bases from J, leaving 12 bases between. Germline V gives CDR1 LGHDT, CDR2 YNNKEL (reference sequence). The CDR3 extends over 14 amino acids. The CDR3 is CASSQDSGTSTQYF. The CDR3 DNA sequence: TGTGCCAGCAGCCAAGATTCAGGGACTTCGACCCAGTACTTC.

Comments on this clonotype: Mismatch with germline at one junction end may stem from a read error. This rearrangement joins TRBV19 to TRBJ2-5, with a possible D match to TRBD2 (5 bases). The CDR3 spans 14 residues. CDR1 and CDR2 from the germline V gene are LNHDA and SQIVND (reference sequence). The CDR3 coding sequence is TGTGCCAGTAGTGACGGTGGGAGCAAGGAGACCCAGTATTTC. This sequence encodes CASSDGGSKETQYF.

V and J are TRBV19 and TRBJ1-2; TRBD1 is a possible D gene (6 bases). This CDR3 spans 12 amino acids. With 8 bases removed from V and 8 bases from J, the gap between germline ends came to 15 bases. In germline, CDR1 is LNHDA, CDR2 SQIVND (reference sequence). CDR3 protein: CASGPGQGGYTF. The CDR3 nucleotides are TGTGCCAGTGGACCGGGCCAGGGGGGCTACACCTTC.